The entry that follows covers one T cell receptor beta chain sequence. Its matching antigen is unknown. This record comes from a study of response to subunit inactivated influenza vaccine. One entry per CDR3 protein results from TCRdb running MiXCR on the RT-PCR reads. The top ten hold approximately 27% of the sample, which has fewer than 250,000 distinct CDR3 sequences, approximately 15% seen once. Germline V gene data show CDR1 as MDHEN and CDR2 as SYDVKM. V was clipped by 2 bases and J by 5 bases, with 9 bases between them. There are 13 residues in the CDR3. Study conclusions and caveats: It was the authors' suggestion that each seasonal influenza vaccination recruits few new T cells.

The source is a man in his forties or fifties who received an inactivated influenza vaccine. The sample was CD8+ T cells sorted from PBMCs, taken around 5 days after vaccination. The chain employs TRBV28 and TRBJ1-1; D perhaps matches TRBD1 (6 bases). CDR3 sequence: CASSLNRVTEAFF. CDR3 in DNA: TGTGCCAGCAGTTTAAACAGGGTGACTGAAGCTTTCTTT.